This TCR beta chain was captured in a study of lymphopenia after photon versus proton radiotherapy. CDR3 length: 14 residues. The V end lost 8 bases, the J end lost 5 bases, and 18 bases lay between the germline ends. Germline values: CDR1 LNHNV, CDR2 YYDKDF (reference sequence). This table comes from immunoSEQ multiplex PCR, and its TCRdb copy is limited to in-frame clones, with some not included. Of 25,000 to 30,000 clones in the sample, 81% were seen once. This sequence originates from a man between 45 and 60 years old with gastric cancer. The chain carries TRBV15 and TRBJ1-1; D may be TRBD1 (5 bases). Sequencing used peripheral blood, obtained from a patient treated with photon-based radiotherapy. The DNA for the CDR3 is TGTGCCACCTGCTGCAGGGAATTAGGAACTGAAGCTTTCTTT. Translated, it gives CATCCRELGTEAFF. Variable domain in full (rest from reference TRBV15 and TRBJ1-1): DAMVIQNPRYQVTQFGKPVTLSCSQTLNHNVMYWYQQKSSQAPKLLFHYYDKDFNNEADTPDNFQSRRPNTSFCFLDIRSPGLGDTAMYLCATCCRELGTEAFFGQGTRLTVV.